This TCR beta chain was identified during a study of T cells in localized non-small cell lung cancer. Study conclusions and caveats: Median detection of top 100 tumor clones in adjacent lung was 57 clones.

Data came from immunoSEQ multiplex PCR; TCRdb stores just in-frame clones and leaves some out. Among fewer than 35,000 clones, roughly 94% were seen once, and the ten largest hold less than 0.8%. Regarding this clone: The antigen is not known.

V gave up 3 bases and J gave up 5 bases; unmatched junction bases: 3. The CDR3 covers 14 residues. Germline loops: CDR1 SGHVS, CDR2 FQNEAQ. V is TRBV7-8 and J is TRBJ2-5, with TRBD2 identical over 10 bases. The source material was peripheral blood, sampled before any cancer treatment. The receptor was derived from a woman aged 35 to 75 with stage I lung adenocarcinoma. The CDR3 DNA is TGTGCCAGCAGCTTGGTAGCGGGGGGCGAGACCCAGTACTTC. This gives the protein CASSLVAGGETQYF.